Only a few counts were recorded for the clone carrying this T cell receptor (beta chain). Antigen specificity is unknown. Described time point: pre-sensitization, week 0. The treatment is: therapeutic diphenylcyclopropenone sensitization with weekly scalp DPC. The sample belongs to a study of human T cells and chemical hapten exposure. For the study at large: Epicutaneous patch tests delivered 0.01% DPC to the upper back, with evaluation at 6 days. Mostly female, the patients presented with alopecia areata, totalis or universalis. General study results and limits: Those TCRs sitting above 1 in 1000 frequency stayed the same with DPC sensitization.

In the authors' workflow: TCR counts had a median of about 99,000 per sample and spanned about 23,224 to 690,600. Each CDR3 protein gets one entry after TCRdb re-called the RACE reads with MiXCR. Clone size and V and J calls follow TCRdb, not the original study. The table has around 330,000 distinct CDR3 sequences, approximately 5% seen once. The CDR3 sequence is 17 residues long. CDR1 and CDR2 from the germline V gene are SGHTA and FQGNSA. The germline V and J ends were trimmed by 2 bases and 2 bases, with 18 bases remaining between them. The chain couples TRBV7-2 to TRBJ1-2; a possible D gene is TRBD1 (6 bases). The TCR comes from a woman younger than 35 with alopecia areata. Some clones in this sample may be carry-over from other donors' samples. The starting material was whole blood, obtained in connection with sensitization to the hapten diphenylcyclopropenone (DPC). CDR3: CASSLRAPDRNNYGYTF. The CDR3 coding sequence is TGTGCCAGCAGCTTAAGGGCTCCTGACAGGAACAACTATGGCTACACCTTC. Looking up the rest from reference TRBV7-2 and TRBJ1-2 gives the full variable domain: GAGVSQSPSNKVTEKGKDVELRCDPISGHTALYWYRQSLGQGLEFLIYFQGNSAPDKSGLPSDRFSAERTGGSVSTLTIQRTQQEDSAVYLCASSLRAPDRNNYGYTFGSGTRLTVV.